This entry lists 10 T cell receptor beta chains sequenced from one sample in a study of PD-L1 blockade in urothelial cancer. This table comes from immunoSEQ multiplex PCR, and its TCRdb copy is limited to in-frame clones, with some not included. This sample has 120,000 or so clones, with 86% found just once. Documented time point: peripheral blood 6 weeks after treatment start. The sequencing used PBMCs, collected around atezolizumab (anti-PD-L1) treatment. These receptors came from a man aged 50 to 60 with urothelial cancer.

The chain carries TRBV21-1 and TRBJ2-1; the table's D call, TRBD2, has no DNA check behind it. TRBV21-1 is annotated as a pseudogene. The CDR3 is 16 amino acids. CDR3 in amino acids: CASRAWTRPPYNEQFF. The CDR3 DNA is TGTGCCAGCCGGGCGTGGACTCGACCCCCTTACAATGAGCAGTTCTTC.

This rearrangement joins TRBV30 to TRBJ2-3; 10 nucleotides align to TRBD2. This CDR3 is 15 amino acids long. V lost 0 bases, J lost 4 bases, and 4 bases stayed unmatched. From germline, CDR1 is GTSNPN and CDR2 SVGIG (reference sequence). CDR3 bases: TGTGCCTGGAGTGTACAGGGACTAGCGTCAGATACGCAGTATTTT. Translation gives CAWSVQGLASDTQYF.

V is TRBV6-5 and J is TRBJ2-3; D is uncertain. CDR1 and CDR2 (germline): MNHEY, SVGAGI. V was clipped by 5 bases and J by 8 bases, with 23 bases between them. The CDR3 length is 16 residues. The CDR3 is CASSNYRVRSERTQYF. In nucleotides, the CDR3 is TGTGCCAGCAGTAACTACCGGGTTCGATCCGAACGTACGCAGTATTTT.

This chain connects TRBV6-1 to TRBJ1-6, with 8 bases that match TRBD1. The germline V gene encodes CDR1 MNHNS and CDR2 SASEGT. The CDR3 covers 15 residues. The V and J ends lost 6 bases and 5 bases, in that order; junction bases with no gene match: 6. Here the CDR3 DNA reads TGTGCCAGCAGACAACCGACAGGGGATAATTCACCCCTCCACTTT. Amino acids: CASRQPTGDNSPLHF.

The chain recombines TRBV9 with TRBJ2-5, with 9 bases matching TRBD2. Losses at the gene ends were 2 bases for V and 2 bases for J; bases not matched to a gene: 4. The CDR3 covers 15 residues. Germline values: CDR1 SGDLS, CDR2 YYNGEE. The CDR3 sequence is CASSVGGRGQETQYF. The CDR3 DNA reads TGTGCCAGCAGCGTTGGCGGGAGGGGGCAAGAGACCCAGTACTTC.

The count of this clone is one. The V gene is TRBV18, the J gene TRBJ2-7; 9 bases map to TRBD1. The V and J ends lost 3 bases and 1 base, in that order; junction bases with no gene match: 1. This CDR3 comprises 14 residues. The germline V gene has CDR1 KGHSH and CDR2 LQKENI. The CDR3 here is CASSPGTGSYEQYF. The CDR3 DNA sequence: TGTGCCAGCTCACCCGGGACAGGGTCCTACGAGCAGTACTTC.

This clone was detected only a few times. The chain recombines TRBV27 with TRBJ1-6; 9 positions match TRBD1. V was pared by 2 bases and J by 9 bases, with 2 bases of the junction left unmatched. Germline CDR1 MNHEY, CDR2 SMNVEV (reference sequence). The CDR3 contains 14 residues. CDR3 in DNA: TGTGCCAGCAGTTTAGACAGGGGGGGTTCACCCCTCCACTTT. It specifies CASSLDRGGSPLHF.

The V and J genes are TRBV9 and TRBJ2-2; 7 nucleotides line up with TRBD1. CDR3 length equals 15 residues. Germline CDR1 SGDLS, CDR2 YYNGEE. After removal of 0 bases from V and 7 bases from J, the junction contained 6 bases not matched to a gene. CDR3 sequence (DNA): TGTGCCAGCAGCGTAGCTACAGGGGATTACGGGGAGCTGTTTTTT. It is translated as CASSVATGDYGELFF. Complete variable domain (other parts from reference TRBV9 and TRBJ2-2): DSGVTQTPKHLITATGQRVTLRCSPRSGDLSVYWYQQSLDQGLQFLIQYYNGEERAKGNILERFSAQQFPDLHSELNLSSLELGDSALYFCASSVATGDYGELFFGEGSRLTVL.

The chain uses TRBV5-4 and TRBJ2-7; 8 nucleotides align to TRBD1. V lost 2 bases and J lost 5; bases outside the gene matches: 12. The CDR3 sequence is 16 residues long. Germline V gives CDR1 SGHNT, CDR2 YYREEE (reference sequence). The DNA of the CDR3 is TGTGCCAGCAGCTTTTCGAGCAAAACAGGGGGACACGAGCAGTACTTC. Translation gives CASSFSSKTGGHEQYF.

The chain links TRBV13 to TRBJ2-2, with a weak D call TRBD1 (6 bases). V was pared by 3 bases and J by 4 bases, with 12 bases between. Looked up from germline, CDR1 is PRHDT and CDR2 is FYEKMQ (reference sequence). CDR3 length: 15 amino acids. CDR3 loop: CASSFGGTFTGELFF. Written as DNA, the CDR3 is TGTGCCAGCAGCTTCGGTGGGACATTCACCGGGGAGCTGTTTTTT.